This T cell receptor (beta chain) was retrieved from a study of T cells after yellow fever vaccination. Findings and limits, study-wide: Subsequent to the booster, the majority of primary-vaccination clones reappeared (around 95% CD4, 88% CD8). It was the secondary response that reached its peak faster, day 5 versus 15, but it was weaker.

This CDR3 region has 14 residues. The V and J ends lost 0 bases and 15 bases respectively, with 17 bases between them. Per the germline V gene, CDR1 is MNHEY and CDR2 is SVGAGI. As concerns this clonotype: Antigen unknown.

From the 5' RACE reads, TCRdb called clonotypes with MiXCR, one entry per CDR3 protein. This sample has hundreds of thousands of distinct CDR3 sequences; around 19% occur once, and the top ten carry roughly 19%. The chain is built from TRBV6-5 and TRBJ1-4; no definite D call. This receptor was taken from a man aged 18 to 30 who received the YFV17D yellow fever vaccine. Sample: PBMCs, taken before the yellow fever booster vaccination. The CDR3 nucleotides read TGTGCCAGCAGTTACTCGGTCCAGCAGAAAAACTTGTTTTTT. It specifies CASSYSVQQKNLFF.